This T cell receptor beta chain comes out of a study of OX40 agonist ivuxolimab in advanced cancers. Overall study: Participants averaged approximately 61 years of age (range about 23 to 90) and were around 80% male.

Study-wide points: Normalized T-cell clonal expansion was also low in some nonresponders. In general, CD8+ T cells held more expanded clones than CD4+ did, on average. Clones of CD4+ and CD8+ blood T cells grew by week 6 at doses of 0.1 to 3.0 mg/kg.

The method was immunoSEQ multiplex PCR; TCRdb's version includes in-frame clones alone and lacks a portion of them. This table holds 30,000 to 45,000 clones, around 82% found once. The CDR3 is 11 residues long. Trimming removed 8 bases from V and 2 bases from J, with 7 bases in between. Germline CDR1 is MDHEN and CDR2 is SYDVKM. Note on this clone: Its antigen remains unknown.

This clonotype was obtained from an adult with an advanced solid tumor such as melanoma, head and neck, liver or kidney cancer. The input for sequencing was CD4+ or CD8+ T cells sorted from blood, taken in a trial of the OX40 agonist ivuxolimab. The rearrangement joins TRBV28 to TRBJ2-7; D remains unclear. The chain's CDR3 is CASGDAYEQYF. The DNA of the CDR3 is TGTGCCAGCGGCGACGCCTACGAGCAGTACTTC.